These T cell receptor beta chains were read from a single sample in a study of T-cell reconstitution after alpha-beta-depleted transplantation in children. Using its own MiXCR run on the PCR reads, TCRdb lists one record per CDR3 protein. In the table there are more than 15,000 distinct CDR3 sequences, around 5.1% of which are singletons. This material consisted of PBMCs, taken before TCRalphabeta/CD19-depleted stem cell transplant. The receptors were gathered from a boy between 10 and 17 years old with acute lymphoblastic leukemia, due to receive a stem cell transplant. Both conserved end residues are part of each CDR3. The order of the fields is clone size, D gene, J gene, V gene, CDR3 DNA, CDR3 protein. A D gene is named only where the DNA matches it firmly. Clone size is stated in some rows and not others, as once, few, many or a class when expanded.

many,NA,TRBJ2-7,TRBV4-2,TGTGCCAGCAGCCAAGAGGGGACGGAGCAGTACTTC,CASSQEGTEQYF
medium-sized,TRBD1,TRBJ2-5,TRBV6-5,TGTGCCAGCAGCAAGACAGGGTTGTACCAAGAGACCCAGTACTTC,CASSKTGLYQETQYF
many,TRBD1,TRBJ1-4,TRBV20-1,TGCAGTGCTAACCCGACAGGGGGCGGACGAGAAAAACTGTTTTTT,CSANPTGGGREKLFF
many,NA,TRBJ2-1,TRBV5-1,TGCGCCAGCAGCTTTGGGAACTCCTACAATGAGCAGTTCTTC,CASSFGNSYNEQFF
many,NA,TRBJ2-3,TRBV4-1,TGCGCCAGCAGCCAAGAGAATACGCAGTATTTT,CASSQENTQYF
many,NA,TRBJ2-3,TRBV27,TGTGCCATCTCTCCGCTGGGGGCGAGAAAAGATACGCAGTATTTT,CAISPLGARKDTQYF
medium-sized,NA,TRBJ1-5,TRBV12-3/TRBV12-4,TGTGCCAGCAGTTTGGTGGGTTTTAGCAATCAGCCCCAGCATTTT,CASSLVGFSNQPQHF
many,NA,TRBJ2-5,TRBV19,TGTTCCTCCTCCATACGTTCCACGGAGACCCAGTACTTC,CSSSIRSTETQYF
many,NA,TRBJ2-7,TRBV14,TGTGCCAGCAGGCGCGGGCCTTCCTACGAGCAGTACTTC,CASRRGPSYEQYF
many,NA,TRBJ2-3,TRBV5-1,TGCGCCAGCAGCTTCCAGGACAGACGCACAGATACGCAGTATTTT,CASSFQDRRTDTQYF
NA,NA,TRBJ2-7,TRBV2,TGTGCCAGGAGTCCCCCCCGGTCCTACGAGCAGTACTTC,CARSPPRSYEQYF
many,NA,TRBJ2-1,TRBV11-2,TGTGCCAGCAGCCCGGCCACCGTGGGGGGCAACTCCTACAATGAGCAGTTCTTC,CASSPATVGGNSYNEQFF
many,NA,TRBJ1-5,TRBV15,TGTGCCACCAGCAGGGGCGGCAATCAGCCCCAGCATTTT,CATSRGGNQPQHF
many,NA,TRBJ2-1,TRBV11-2,TGTGCCAGCAGCTTCGGAGGAGATGAGCAGTTCTTC,CASSFGGDEQFF
many,NA,TRBJ2-2,TRBV6-5,TGTGCCAGCAGTTCGTCTTATTACACCGGGGAGCTGTTTTTT,CASSSSYYTGELFF
many,TRBD2,TRBJ2-1,TRBV27,TGTGCCAGCAGACTAGCGGGGGGTAGCTCCTACAATGAGCAGTTCTTC,CASRLAGGSSYNEQFF
many,NA,TRBJ2-7,TRBV19,TGTGCCAGTAGCCCTCTGGGCGAAACGTACTACGAGCAGTACTTC,CASSPLGETYYEQYF
many,NA,TRBJ1-1,TRBV6-6,TGTGCCAGCAGCCAAGGCCGGCCCCCTGAAGCTTTCTTT,CASSQGRPPEAFF
many,NA,TRBJ1-2,TRBV12-3/TRBV12-4,TGTGCCAGCAGCTATTCCCGGGGTGTTTTCTATGGCTACACCTTC,CASSYSRGVFYGYTF
many,NA,TRBJ2-7,TRBV20-1,TGCAGTGCGCTCCGGGACGGGCTCTCCTACGAGCAGTACTTC,CSALRDGLSYEQYF
many,NA,TRBJ2-3,TRBV9,TGTGCCAGCAGCGTAGAACCGACGGGCACAGATACGCAGTATTTT,CASSVEPTGTDTQYF
medium-sized,NA,TRBJ2-7,TRBV6-2/TRBV6-3,TGTGCCAGCAGTTACTCGCGCCGGAGAAGCTCCTACGAGCAGTACTTC,CASSYSRRRSSYEQYF
many,NA,TRBJ2-3,TRBV11-2,TGTGCCAGCAGCTTACTCCGAACCGATACGCAGTATTTT,CASSLLRTDTQYF
many,TRBD1,TRBJ2-6,TRBV20-1,TGCAGTGCCACAGACAGGGCCTCTGGGGCCAACGTCCTGACTTTC,CSATDRASGANVLTF
NA,NA,TRBJ1-1,TRBV12-3/TRBV12-4,TGTGCCAGCAGAGTCAGAGGGGAAGTCGGGAACACTGAAGCTTTCTTT,CASRVRGEVGNTEAFF
many,TRBD1,TRBJ1-5,TRBV24-1,TGTGCCACCAGTCAGGGGGCCTATTATCAGCCCCAGCATTTT,CATSQGAYYQPQHF
many,NA,TRBJ1-5,TRBV27,TGTGCCAGCAGTTTAATCGGGGCTAATCAGCCCCAGCATTTT,CASSLIGANQPQHF
many,NA,TRBJ2-1,TRBV18,TGTGCCAGCTCACCACCCAGGGGATCCTACAATGAGCAGTTCTTC,CASSPPRGSYNEQFF
many,NA,TRBJ2-1,TRBV5-1,TGCGCCAGCCAAAGGAGGTACGGGCAGAATGAGCAGTTCTTC,CASQRRYGQNEQFF
many,TRBD1,TRBJ1-1,TRBV7-6,TGTGCCAGCAGCTCGGGACAGGGGAGTTCTGAAGCTTTCTTT,CASSSGQGSSEAFF
many,NA,TRBJ2-2,TRBV7-2,TGTGCCAGCAGCTTAGTGACTGGGAACACCGGGGAGCTGTTTTTT,CASSLVTGNTGELFF
NA,TRBD2,TRBJ2-1,TRBV4-3,TGCGCCAGCAGCCAATGGGCGGGAGGGTACAATGAGCAGTTCTTC,CASSQWAGGYNEQFF
many,NA,TRBJ2-7,TRBV6-5,TGTGCCAGCAGTCCCCTCCTAGCGACTCCTTACGAGCAGTACTTC,CASSPLLATPYEQYF
many,NA,TRBJ1-2,TRBV27,TGTGCCAGCAGTTTGGGACATTCAAACTCCTATGGCTACACCTTC,CASSLGHSNSYGYTF
many,NA,TRBJ1-5,TRBV6-2/TRBV6-3,TGTGCCAGCAGAGATCGACAGGCTAGCAATCAGCCCCAGCATTTT,CASRDRQASNQPQHF
many,TRBD2,TRBJ2-5,TRBV5-1,TGCGCCAGCAGCCCGGGACTAGCGGGAGCCCAAGAGACCCAGTACTTC,CASSPGLAGAQETQYF
many,TRBD1,TRBJ1-6,TRBV7-2,TGTGCCAGCAGCCCCGGACAGGGGACTTCACCCCTCCACTTT,CASSPGQGTSPLHF
many,NA,TRBJ1-2,TRBV27,TGTGCCAGCATGAGGAGGGGTTCTAACTATGGCTACACCTTC,CASMRRGSNYGYTF
medium-sized,TRBD1,TRBJ2-3,TRBV12-3/TRBV12-4,TGTGCCAGCAGCCTTAGGGGGCATGGGCCCCCGGATACGCAGTATTTT,CASSLRGHGPPDTQYF
many,NA,TRBJ2-7,TRBV28,TGTGCCAGCAGCTTGGACCGCGTCTACGAGCAGTACTTC,CASSLDRVYEQYF
many,TRBD2,TRBJ2-3,TRBV5-5,TGTGCCAGCACCCAGGAGCTAGCGGGAGGGCTTTTAGATACGCAGTATTTT,CASTQELAGGLLDTQYF
many,TRBD2,TRBJ2-3,TRBV2,TGTGCCAGCAGTGTGCTAGCGGGAGTTGCAGATACGCAGTATTTT,CASSVLAGVADTQYF
many,NA,TRBJ2-3,TRBV6-1,TGTGCCAGCAGCGCCCCCGGAACCACAGATACGCAGTATTTT,CASSAPGTTDTQYF
many,TRBD2,TRBJ2-1,TRBV14,TGTGCCAGCAGCCGAAAGGCTAGCGGGAGGGGTTACAATGAGCAGTTCTTC,CASSRKASGRGYNEQFF
many,NA,TRBJ2-1,TRBV12-5,TGTGCTAGTGGTTGGGGCTTGGGACTGGAGAATGAGCAGTTCTTC,CASGWGLGLENEQFF
NA,NA,TRBJ2-6,TRBV12-3/TRBV12-4,TGTGCCAGCAGTTTAGGGAGGGGTCAGACTGGGGCCAACGTCCTGACTTTC,CASSLGRGQTGANVLTF
many,NA,TRBJ2-1,TRBV11-2,TGTGCCAGCAGCTTAGCGGGAGTCAATGAGCAGTTCTTC,CASSLAGVNEQFF
many,TRBD1,TRBJ2-2,TRBV4-2,TGTGCCAGCAGCCAAGACCCAGGGGGCAGGGACACCGGGGAGCTGTTTTTT,CASSQDPGGRDTGELFF
many,TRBD1,TRBJ2-7,TRBV27,TGTGCCAGCAGTTTTACAGGGGCCTACGAGCAGTACTTC,CASSFTGAYEQYF
many,NA,TRBJ2-7,TRBV20-1,TGCAGTGCTAGAGGGGACTCCTACGAGCAGTACTTC,CSARGDSYEQYF
many,TRBD2,TRBJ2-3,TRBV6-5,TGTGCCAGCAGTCCGACTAGCGGGGGCTCCACAGATACGCAGTATTTT,CASSPTSGGSTDTQYF
many,TRBD2,TRBJ2-7,TRBV19,TGTGCCAGTAAAAAAGCGGGAGGACTCTCCTACGAGCAGTACTTC,CASKKAGGLSYEQYF
many,NA,TRBJ1-5,TRBV6-2/TRBV6-3,TGTGCCAGCAGTTACGACAGAGAGAGGAGTACTAGCAATCAGCCCCAGCATTTT,CASSYDRERSTSNQPQHF
medium-sized,TRBD1,TRBJ1-1,TRBV29-1,TGCAGCGTTGTGGTACAGGGGGAGTCTTTCTTT,CSVVVQGESFF
many,NA,TRBJ2-7,TRBV2,TGTGCCAGCAGTGTAAGGGAGCAGTACTTC,CASSVREQYF
NA,NA,TRBJ1-1,TRBV11-2,TGTGCCAGCAGCCCAGGGACGGTGGGGGGTCGGAACACTGAAGCTTTCTTT,CASSPGTVGGRNTEAFF
few,NA,TRBJ1-1,TRBV11-3,TGTGCCAGCAGCCCCCGTCTGGGGGTTAACACTGAAGCTTTCTTT,CASSPRLGVNTEAFF
many,NA,TRBJ1-4,TRBV6-5,TGTGCCAGCAGTTACTCGCTGACAGCTGGAATCACTAATGAAAAACTGTTTTTT,CASSYSLTAGITNEKLFF
many,NA,TRBJ1-4,TRBV28,TGTGCCAGCAGTTTATTGAAGAGGGAAAAACTGTTTTTT,CASSLLKREKLFF